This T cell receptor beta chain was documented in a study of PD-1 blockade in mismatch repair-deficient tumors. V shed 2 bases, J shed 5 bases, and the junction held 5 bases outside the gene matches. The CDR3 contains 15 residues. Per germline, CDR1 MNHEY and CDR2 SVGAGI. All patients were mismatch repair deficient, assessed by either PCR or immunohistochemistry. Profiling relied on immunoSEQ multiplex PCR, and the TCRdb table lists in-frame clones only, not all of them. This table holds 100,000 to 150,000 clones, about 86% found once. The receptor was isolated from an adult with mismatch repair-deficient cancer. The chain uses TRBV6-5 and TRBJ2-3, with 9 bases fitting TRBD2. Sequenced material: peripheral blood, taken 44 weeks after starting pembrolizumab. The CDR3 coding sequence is TGTGCCAGCAGTTACGGTAGCGGGAGTGGAGATACGCAGTATTTT. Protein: CASSYGSGSGDTQYF.